A selection of T cell receptor beta chains follows, all from one sample in a study of blood T cell repertoires in COVID-19. The method was immunoSEQ multiplex PCR; TCRdb's version includes in-frame clones alone and lacks a portion of them. The repertoire holds a few hundred thousand clones, with about 88% as singletons. Specimen: peripheral blood. These receptors originate from a woman aged 55-70 years with acute or convalescent COVID-19. Each CDR3 is given with its conserved first and last residue.

cdr3_aa,v_call,j_call
CASSLVVNTGELFF,TRBV5-1,TRBJ2-2
CAWSKGAGGNQPQHF,TRBV30,TRBJ1-5
CASRLAGVYNEQFF,TRBV28,TRBJ2-1
CASSIRDTQYF,TRBV6-6,TRBJ2-3
CASTKPPFSGREVETQYF,TRBV28,TRBJ2-5
CATSRDPADSYEQYF,TRBV15,TRBJ2-7
CASSPARFATNEKLFF,TRBV4-3,TRBJ1-4
CASSHLRGQGLNTEAFF,TRBV4-1,TRBJ1-1
CASSLNPGPKIGGYTF,TRBV5-6,TRBJ1-2
CATSDPSGTVNTGELFF,TRBV24-1,TRBJ2-2
CASSARRGGTDTQYF,TRBV27,TRBJ2-3
CASSLGGDGYTF,TRBV12-3/TRBV12-4,TRBJ1-2
CASSEQTGWNYGYTF,TRBV5-6,TRBJ1-2
CASSRQGGRDNNEQFF,TRBV5-4,TRBJ2-1
CASSYNRDRGNYGYTF,TRBV27,TRBJ1-2
CASSVSPLAEQYF,TRBV19,TRBJ2-7
CATSRERQGNYGYTF,TRBV15,TRBJ1-2
CASSPEWGGSLSNQPQHF,TRBV4-2,TRBJ1-5
CASNLAAGEAFF,TRBV25-1,TRBJ1-1
CATSRGDSTGSEAFF,TRBV15,TRBJ1-1
CASSVTGVGNEKLFF,TRBV7-9,TRBJ1-4
CASSYRTGGDTQYF,TRBV7-8,TRBJ2-3
CASCKFTGRTGELFF,TRBV7-2,TRBJ2-2
CASSYSAGGHGYTF,TRBV6-2/TRBV6-3,TRBJ1-2
CASSFLGEAVAFF,TRBV27,TRBJ1-1
CAITLTGDGYTF,TRBV10-3,TRBJ1-2
CASSTGTDTQYF,TRBV5-5,TRBJ2-3
CASSDTTWTEPSTDTQYF,TRBV6-1,TRBJ2-3
CASSVQPSSRYEQYF,TRBV4-3,TRBJ2-7
CASSLGLGELFF,TRBV5-6,TRBJ2-2
CASSQSGNGYTF,TRBV18,TRBJ1-2
CATSESSRSYEQYF,TRBV24-1,TRBJ2-7